This TCR beta chain is drawn from a study of T cell responses to AZD1222 COVID-19 vaccine. General observations from the study: There were vaccine-associated CD4 TCRs across spike, dominant at 160-218 and 743-854. Nearly half of spike-specific TCRs reportedly go after variant regions that carry no mutations. There were mostly white British donors and more females than males, and clonal diversity was possibly underestimated.

The data were produced by immunoSEQ multiplex PCR, yet TCRdb's version contains in-frame clones alone and is incomplete. The repertoire holds some 150,000 clones, 90% to 95% seen once, with around 4.6% in the top ten. Concerning this clone: The antigen is undetermined.

Germline V lookup: CDR1 LGHDT, CDR2 YNNKEL (reference sequence). CDR3 length: 15 amino acids. V was cut by 1 base and J by 4 bases, with 13 bases left in between. The V gene is TRBV3-1 (or the pseudogene TRBV3-2), the J gene TRBJ1-2, with D hard to call. This specimen consisted of peripheral blood, obtained on day 0 of MenACWY control vaccination. The TCR was taken from an adult in good health. In DNA, the CDR3 is TGTGCCAGCAGCCAAGGTTCAGGTAGTTCCTATGGCTACACCTTC. This sequence encodes CASSQGSGSSYGYTF.